These T cell receptor beta chains were read from a single sample in a study of blood T cell repertoires in COVID-19. The repertoire was sequenced with immunoSEQ multiplex PCR; TCRdb's copy has only in-frame clones and lacks some. This sample has over 150,000 clones; approximately 88% occur once, and the top ten carry about 7%. Sequencing was performed on peripheral blood. The receptors originated from a woman aged 40-49 years with COVID-19, enrolled during active disease. CDR3s include the opening cysteine and the closing phenylalanine or tryptophan. Fields, in order: D gene, J gene, V gene, clone size, CDR3 protein, CDR3 DNA. The D gene is left open where the match is weak. Size is stated for part of the rows, as once, few or many counts, or as a class when the clone is expanded.

TRBD2 | TRBJ2-5 | TRBV7-9 | once | CASSLSGGRETQYF | TGTGCCAGCAGCCTAAGTGGCGGGAGAGAGACCCAGTACTTC
NA | TRBJ1-5 | TRBV6-6 | many | CASTEPTGNQPQHF | TGTGCCAGCACCGAGCCGACAGGAAATCAGCCCCAGCATTTT
TRBD1 | TRBJ1-1 | TRBV29-1 | once | CSVGEGARSTEAFF | TGCAGCGTTGGAGAGGGGGCGAGGAGCACTGAAGCTTTCTTT
NA | TRBJ2-7 | TRBV20-1 | NA | CSARAGEKQYF | TGCAGTGCTAGAGCCGGGGAGAAGCAGTACTTC
NA | TRBJ1-6 | TRBV7-9 | NA | CASVLHGIADGGNSPLHF | TGTGCCAGCGTACTTCACGGGATAGCGGATGGGGGTAATTCACCCCTCCACTTT
NA | TRBJ2-5 | TRBV5-1 | NA | CASEQAGGTETQYF | TGCGCCAGCGAACAAGCGGGTGGCACAGAGACCCAGTACTTC
NA | TRBJ1-3 | TRBV3-1/TRBV3-2 | NA | CASSQDTVTGHSGNTIYF | TGTGCCAGCAGCCAAGATACGGTGACAGGTCACTCTGGAAACACCATATATTTT
TRBD1 | TRBJ2-1 | TRBV5-1 | NA | CASSLEQGAYNEQFF | TGCGCCAGCAGCTTGGAGCAGGGGGCGTACAATGAGCAGTTCTTC
TRBD2 | TRBJ2-3 | TRBV15 | NA | CATSRDPNGAGGSF | TGTGCCACCAGCAGAGATCCAAATGGAGCGGGAGGGTCTTTT
NA | TRBJ1-2 | TRBV5-5 | NA | CASSLPGPVGGYTF | TGTGCCAGCAGCCTACCTGGGCCAGTCGGTGGCTACACCTTC
NA | TRBJ1-2 | TRBV15 | few | CATSRPLARGYTF | TGTGCCACCAGCAGACCCCTGGCGAGGGGCTACACCTTC
TRBD1 | TRBJ2-2 | TRBV9 | once | CASSVDSGTGFNGELFF | TGTGCCAGCAGCGTAGACTCCGGGACAGGGTTTAACGGGGAGCTGTTTTTT
TRBD2 | TRBJ2-1 | TRBV5-1 | NA | CASSPGGAGVYNEQFF | TGCGCCAGCAGCCCCGGAGGAGCGGGAGTTTACAATGAGCAGTTCTTC
NA | TRBJ1-2 | TRBV27 | NA | CASSPRGYGYTF | TGTGCCAGCAGTCCCAGGGGCTATGGCTACACCTTC
TRBD2 | TRBJ2-1 | TRBV4-2 | NA | CASSQPTSGGPKQFF | TGTGCCAGCAGCCAACCGACTAGCGGGGGCCCAAAGCAGTTCTTC
NA | TRBJ2-7 | TRBV3-1/TRBV3-2 | NA | CASSPSPYEQYF | TGTGCCAGCAGCCCCAGTCCCTACGAGCAGTACTTC
TRBD2 | TRBJ2-2 | TRBV5-1 | NA | CASRRTSGEDTGELFF | TGCGCCAGCAGGCGGACTAGCGGGGAGGATACCGGGGAGCTGTTTTTT
NA | TRBJ2-1 | TRBV20-1 | NA | CSARSVNEQFF | TGCAGTGCTCGTAGCGTCAATGAGCAGTTCTTC
NA | TRBJ1-2 | TRBV27 | NA | CASSSDRHGQYGYTF | TGTGCCAGCAGTTCGGACAGACATGGGCAATATGGCTACACCTTC
TRBD1 | TRBJ1-2 | TRBV5-5 | NA | CASSHWVPGTVYGYTF | TGTGCCAGCAGCCATTGGGTCCCCGGGACAGTCTATGGCTACACCTTC
TRBD1 | TRBJ1-6 | TRBV7-2 | NA | CASNGEARGNGSPLHF | TGTGCCAGCAATGGCGAGGCCAGGGGGAACGGTTCACCCCTCCACTTT
TRBD1 | TRBJ2-1 | TRBV5-1 | NA | CASSFEPGQAYNEQFF | TGCGCCAGCAGCTTCGAACCGGGACAGGCGTACAATGAGCAGTTCTTC
NA | TRBJ1-6 | TRBV7-9 | few | CASSPTGGNSPLHF | TGTGCCAGCAGCCCTACGGGTGGAAATTCACCCCTCCACTTT
NA | TRBJ1-1 | TRBV10-2 | once | CASSESRNTEAFF | TGCGCCAGCAGTGAGTCTAGGAACACTGAAGCTTTCTTT
TRBD1 | TRBJ1-2 | TRBV27 | NA | CASRSPGQALWGYTF | TGTGCCAGCAGATCTCCGGGACAGGCCTTATGGGGCTACACCTTC
NA | TRBJ2-2 | TRBV1 | NA | CTSSQAGGLDTGELFF | TGCACCAGCAGCCAAGCGGGGGGGTTAGACACCGGGGAGCTGTTTTTT
NA | TRBJ2-6 | TRBV27 | NA | CASSFRLSGANVLTF | TGTGCCAGCAGTTTCCGTTTATCTGGGGCCAACGTCCTGACTTTC
NA | TRBJ2-6 | TRBV24-1 | NA | CATRWGAGANVLTF | TGTGCCACCAGGTGGGGGGCTGGGGCCAACGTCCTGACTTTC
NA | TRBJ1-2 | TRBV7-2 | NA | CASSLGGQTYGYTF | TGTGCCAGCAGCTTAGGAGGACAGACTTATGGCTACACCTTC
TRBD1 | TRBJ2-7 | TRBV13 | NA | CASSARTGGYEQYF | TGTGCCAGCAGCGCCCGGACAGGTGGCTACGAGCAGTACTTC
NA | TRBJ1-1 | TRBV12-3/TRBV12-4 | NA | CASSRTGMAFF | TGTGCCAGCAGTAGAACAGGGATGGCTTTCTTT
TRBD2 | TRBJ2-1 | TRBV5-4 | NA | CASSLAPGTSVLNEQFF | TGTGCCAGCAGCTTGGCGCCCGGGACTAGCGTTCTCAATGAGCAGTTCTTC
NA | TRBJ2-1 | TRBV29-1 | NA | CSVDPRGYNEQFF | TGCAGCGTTGATCCTCGGGGGTACAATGAGCAGTTCTTC
TRBD1 | TRBJ2-7 | TRBV19 | NA | CASSPRRSGQTHEQYF | TGTGCCAGTAGTCCACGACGGTCGGGACAGACCCACGAGCAGTACTTC
TRBD2 | TRBJ2-5 | TRBV7-7 | NA | CASSGTIQETQYF | TGTGCCAGCAGCGGGACTATCCAAGAGACCCAGTACTTC
NA | TRBJ2-4 | TRBV3-1/TRBV3-2 | NA | CASSLNRQGGRNIQYF | TGTGCCAGCAGCCTGAACAGACAGGGAGGAAGAAACATTCAGTACTTC
NA | TRBJ1-2 | TRBV6-5 | once | CASSSGTQLGGYTF | TGTGCCAGCAGTTCCGGGACACAGTTAGGCGGCTACACCTTC
NA | TRBJ1-2 | TRBV12-3/TRBV12-4 | NA | CASSLVVDGYTF | TGTGCCAGCAGTTTAGTTGTAGATGGCTACACCTTC
NA | TRBJ1-1 | TRBV19 | few | CASRGGENTEAFF | TGTGCCAGTAGGGGAGGGGAGAACACTGAAGCTTTCTTT
NA | TRBJ2-2 | TRBV12-2 | NA | CASRLLAGGRTGELFF | TGTGCAAGTCGCTTATTAGCGGGGGGGCGGACCGGGGAGCTGTTTTTT
NA | TRBJ2-7 | TRBV19 | NA | CASSRVSVDEQYF | TGTGCCAGTAGTCGGGTGTCCGTGGACGAGCAGTACTTC